Listed here are 24 T cell receptor beta chains from one sample, sequenced in a study of T cell responses to AZD1222 COVID-19 vaccine. Measured with immunoSEQ multiplex PCR; TCRdb has only the in-frame clones, and not every one. The data show approximately 120,000 clones, over 85% seen once. Sequences were derived from peripheral blood, sampled on day 0 of AZD1222 vaccination. All receptors come from an adult in good health.

This chain joins TRBV18 and TRBJ1-5, with D possibly TRBD1 on 6 matching bases. This CDR3 has 14 amino acids. V was cut by 5 bases and J by 7 bases, with 15 bases left in between. The germline V gene has CDR1 KGHSH and CDR2 LQKENI. The CDR3 region is CASSSSGVGQPQHF. CDR3 in DNA: TGTGCCAGCTCATCGTCAGGGGTAGGGCAGCCCCAGCATTTT.

This chain connects TRBV4-2 to TRBJ2-5, with 10 bases identical to TRBD2. The germline V gene encodes CDR1 LGHNA and CDR2 YNFKEQ. J lost 1 base, V lost 0 bases, and 2 bases had no gene match. This CDR3 is built from 16 residues. The CDR3 nucleotides are TGTGCCAGCAGCCAAGAATGGACTAGCGGCCAAGAGACCCAGTACTTC. As protein: CASSQEWTSGQETQYF.

This CDR3 reads CATSEGLAGAHEQYF. The CDR3 nucleotides are TGTGCCACCAGCGAAGGACTAGCGGGAGCCCACGAGCAGTACTTC. The V gene is TRBV24-1, the J gene TRBJ2-7; TRBD2 matches 13 bases. The CDR3 extends over 15 amino acids. With 7 bases clipped from V and 5 bases from J, the junction kept 7 bases outside the gene matches. Germline lookup yields CDR1 KGHDR and CDR2 SFDVKD.

This clone showed up just once. The chain has TRBV21-1 and TRBJ2-5. TRBV21-1 is a pseudogene. This CDR3 is 13 amino acids long. The CDR3 loop is CARGDRVQETQYF. CDR3 in DNA: TGTGCCAGGGGCGATAGGGTCCAAGAGACCCAGTACTTC.

The rearrangement uses TRBV3-1 (or the pseudogene TRBV3-2) and TRBJ2-1; D uncertain. Between the trimmed V and J ends, which lost 4 bases and 6 bases, there was a span of 10 bases. CDR1 and CDR2 from the germline V gene are LGHDT and YNNKEL (reference sequence). This CDR3 has 13 residues. This chain's CDR3 is CASSRATPNEQFF. CDR3 nucleotides: TGTGCCAGCAGCCGGGCGACCCCCAATGAGCAGTTCTTC.

The chain couples TRBV6-5 to TRBJ1-5, with TRBD1 matching over 8 bases. The CDR3 is 16 amino acids. Germline trimming cut 2 bases from V and 1 base from J; bases unmatched to any gene: 4. Germline V gene lookup returns CDR1 MNHEY and CDR2 SVGAGI. CDR3 loop: CASSYRRTGSNQPQHF. The CDR3 DNA follows: TGTGCCAGCAGTTACCGTCGGACAGGGAGCAATCAGCCCCAGCATTTT.

The CDR3 sequence: CASSKLNTGELFF. CDR3 coding DNA: TGTGCCAGCAGCAAATTGAACACCGGGGAGCTGTTTTTT. J is TRBJ2-2 and V is TRBV6-5; D not resolved. The CDR3 sequence is 13 residues long. CDR1 and CDR2 from the germline V gene are MNHEY and SVGAGI. V lost 6 bases and J 1 base, leaving 6 bases between the germline ends.

The rearrangement uses TRBV18 and TRBJ1-2, with 9 bases lining up with TRBD1. The V segment lost 3 bases and the J segment 8 bases; nucleotides outside the gene matches: 4. This CDR3 comprises 13 residues. Germline V gene sequence: CDR1 KGHSH, CDR2 LQKENI. This CDR3 is CASSPQDRGGYTF. The CDR3, as DNA: TGTGCCAGCTCACCCCAGGACAGGGGCGGCTACACCTTC.

The chain links TRBV7-9 to TRBJ2-7, with TRBD2 identical over 10 bases. The V segment lost 1 base and the J segment 13 bases; nucleotides outside the gene matches: 10. Per the germline V gene, CDR1 is SEHNR and CDR2 is FQNEAQ (reference sequence). There are 14 residues in the CDR3. Here the CDR3 DNA reads TGTGCCAGCAGCTTAGACGGCGGGCTAGCGGGAGCCTACTTC. Its translation is CASSLDGGLAGAYF.

This clone was seen more than once but under ten times. This chain joins TRBV28 and TRBJ2-3, with 8 bases fitting TRBD2. V lost 5 bases, J lost 3 bases, and 4 bases stayed unmatched. In germline, CDR1 is MDHEN, CDR2 SYDVKM. CDR3 length: 14 residues. DNA of the CDR3: TGTGCCAGCAGTGCAGCGGGGGCGACAGATACGCAGTATTTT. Its translation is CASSAAGATDTQYF.

This clone was recorded a few times. V gene TRBV7-6 combines with J gene TRBJ2-7; D uncertain. Germline loops: CDR1 SGHVS, CDR2 FNYEAQ. V was cut by 5 bases and J by 2 bases, with 13 bases left in between. CDR3 length equals 14 residues. CDR3: CASSVAHGAYEQYF. In nucleotides, the CDR3 is TGTGCCAGCAGCGTGGCCCACGGTGCCTACGAGCAGTACTTC.

This chain connects TRBV7-2 to TRBJ1-1; D gene uncertain. Germline V gene data show CDR1 as SGHTA and CDR2 as FQGNSA. Deletions cut 2 bases from V and 8 bases from J, with 18 bases between. CDR3 length equals 15 residues. CDR3 sequence reads: CASSLWRAASSEAFF. DNA of the CDR3: TGTGCCAGCAGCTTATGGAGGGCAGCCTCTTCCGAAGCTTTCTTT. The whole variable domain, remainder taken from reference TRBV7-2 and TRBJ1-1, is GAGVSQSPSNKVTEKGKDVELRCDPISGHTALYWYRQSLGQGLEFLIYFQGNSAPDKSGLPSDRFSAERTGGSVSTLTIQRTQQEDSAVYLCASSLWRAASSEAFFGQGTRLTVV.

The chain has TRBV9 and TRBJ2-7, with D possibly being TRBD2 (5 bases). The germline V gene encodes CDR1 SGDLS and CDR2 YYNGEE. Trimming pared 4 bases from V and 0 bases from J, leaving 14 bases between. The CDR3 runs 15 residues. The DNA of the CDR3 is TGTGCCAGCAGCCGTAACGGGGAAAGCTCCTACGAGCAGTACTTC. Its protein is CASSRNGESSYEQYF.

The chain is built from TRBV19 and TRBJ2-3, with TRBD2 matching 7 bases. The V and J ends lost 5 bases and 2 bases, in that order; junction bases with no gene match: 7. Germline V gives CDR1 LNHDA, CDR2 SQIVND (reference sequence). The CDR3 runs 15 residues. The CDR3 is CASSVSGTITDTQYF. As DNA, the CDR3 is TGTGCCAGTAGTGTCTCCGGGACTATCACAGATACGCAGTATTTT. Full variable domain (rest looked up from reference TRBV19 and TRBJ2-3): DGGITQSPKYLFRKEGQNVTLSCEQNLNHDAMYWYRQDPGQGLRLIYYSQIVNDFQKGDIAEGYSVSREKKESFPLTVTSAQKNPTAFYLCASSVSGTITDTQYFGPGTRLTVL.

The chain links TRBV29-1 to TRBJ2-1, with 12 bases aligning to TRBD2. The CDR3 contains 14 residues. CDR1 SQVTM and CDR2 ANQGSEA come from the germline V gene. After removal of 5 bases from V and 8 bases from J, the junction contained 7 bases not matched to a gene. CDR3 sequence (DNA): TGCAGCGTTCGGACTAGCGGGACGGTCCATGAGCAGTTCTTC. This sequence encodes CSVRTSGTVHEQFF.

V and J are TRBV6-5 and TRBJ1-5; a possible D gene is TRBD1 (6 bases). Trimming left V 0 bases short and J 10 bases short, with 13 bases between. CDR3 length equals 14 residues. Germline V lookup: CDR1 MNHEY, CDR2 SVGAGI. The CDR3 coding sequence is TGTGCCAGCAGTTACTCGGTGGGGGCCGTCCCCCAGCATTTT. Translating gives CASSYSVGAVPQHF.

The CDR3 spells CASRLSGNTIYF. CDR3 DNA sequence: TGTGCCAGCAGGCTCTCTGGAAACACCATATATTTT. The rearrangement joins TRBV12-3 or TRBV12-4 to TRBJ1-3; no clear D gene. CDR3 length equals 12 residues. V was pared by 6 bases and J by 0 bases, with 3 bases between.

The rearrangement links TRBV2 to TRBJ1-1; D perhaps matches TRBD1 (5 bases). V was pared by 5 bases and J by 1 base, with 11 bases between. CDR3 length: 14 amino acids. Germline V gene sequence: CDR1 SNHLY, CDR2 FYNNEI. The CDR3 here is CASSPGRGNTEAFF. In DNA, the CDR3 is TGTGCCAGCAGTCCGGGACGGGGGAACACTGAAGCTTTCTTT.

This clone appeared once. J is TRBJ2-7 and V is TRBV6-2 or TRBV6-3; D possibly uses TRBD1 or TRBD2 (5 bases each). From germline, CDR1 is MNHEY and CDR2 SVGEGT. The length of the CDR3 is 15 residues. The V end was cut by 4 bases, the J end by 1 base, with 14 bases between. The chain's CDR3 is CASSWDLWGSYEQYF. CDR3 coding DNA: TGTGCCAGCAGTTGGGACCTTTGGGGGTCCTACGAGCAGTACTTC.

V gene TRBV30 combines with J gene TRBJ2-2; D perhaps matches TRBD2 (6 bases). This CDR3 spans 13 amino acids. Per the germline V gene, CDR1 is GTSNPN and CDR2 is SVGIG (reference sequence). The germline V and J ends were trimmed by 8 bases and 6 bases, with 16 bases remaining between them. The CDR3 sequence: CAGLTRGPGELFF. For the CDR3, the DNA is TGTGCCGGACTGACTAGGGGCCCCGGGGAGCTGTTTTTT.

The chain employs TRBV6-4 and TRBJ1-1; tentatively, D is TRBD1 (5 bases). The germline V gene has CDR1 MRHNA and CDR2 SNTAGT. Trimming removed 9 bases at V and 1 base at J, with 15 bases between. The CDR3 is 14 amino acids. CDR3 in amino acids: CARDHMGPNTEAFF. In DNA, the CDR3 is TGTGCCAGGGACCATATGGGGCCGAACACTGAAGCTTTCTTT.

The chain combines TRBV18 with TRBJ2-2; D is possibly TRBD1 (6 bases). Germline CDR1 KGHSH, CDR2 LQKENI. The length of the CDR3 is 15 residues. The ends were cut back, 5 bases at V and 5 bases at J, with 15 bases in the middle. CDR3 nucleotides: TGTGCCAGCTCAAGTCCCGGGACAAGTACCGGGGAGCTGTTTTTT. Protein: CASSSPGTSTGELFF.

The chain recombines TRBV18 with TRBJ1-2; the D is unclear. Trimming removed 2 bases from V and 8 bases from J, with 18 bases in between. CDR1 and CDR2 from the germline V gene are KGHSH and LQKENI. The CDR3 consists of 15 residues. CDR3 bases: TGTGCCAGCTCACCAAACGAGGCGCCCCCGGAGGGCTACACCTTC. This sequence encodes CASSPNEAPPEGYTF.

This sequence joins TRBV9 and TRBJ1-4; 9 bases are shared with TRBD1. This CDR3 is built from 15 residues. Germline values: CDR1 SGDLS, CDR2 YYNGEE. The junction had 8 bases not matched to a gene; V was cut back by 3 bases and J by 8 bases. The CDR3 sequence: CASSATGGVGEKLFF. For the CDR3, the DNA is TGTGCCAGCAGCGCCACAGGGGGCGTGGGGGAAAAACTGTTTTTT.